This TCR beta chain stems from a study of blood T cell repertoires in COVID-19. In the study overall: COVID-19 samples from acute and convalescent phases originated in the United States, Italy and Spain. In each case, the material was cDNA or gDNA derived from T cells, B-cell-depleted T cells, or PBMCs.

Per germline, CDR1 MDHEN and CDR2 SYDVKM. Trimming removed 9 bases at V and 0 bases at J, with 12 bases between. The CDR3 covers 14 residues. In the authors' workflow: Amplifying reference gene primers gave estimates of nucleated cell counts. TCRdb's copy holds only in-frame clones and misses some; the assay was immunoSEQ multiplex PCR. V and J calls and clone size are as listed in that table; D and trimming were resolved from the DNA. The data contain approximately 190,000 clones, about 88% of them singletons. Sequenced: peripheral blood. The rearrangement uses TRBV28 and TRBJ2-1, with D perhaps matching TRBD2 (6 bases). The origin of this receptor is a woman aged 40 to 50 who had recovered from COVID-19. The CDR3 loop is CASRGAASYNEQFF. In DNA, the CDR3 is TGTGCCAGTCGCGGGGCCGCCTCCTACAATGAGCAGTTCTTC.